This T cell receptor (beta chain) was identified in a study of glioma-infiltrating T cells after dendritic cell vaccination. About the research overall: Patients had newly diagnosed or recurrent glioblastoma and received dendritic cell vaccines. At biweekly intervals, patients got three intradermal dendritic cell vaccine injections.

Notes on this clone: The target antigen is unknown.

Primers: 60 V beta forward and 13 J beta reverse. Repertoires were generated with immunoSEQ multiplex PCR, while TCRdb's copy carries only in-frame clones and drops some. The data hold around 73,000 clones, with roughly 87% observed a single time. The study's findings and limits: Longer survival after dendritic cell vaccination followed higher pretreatment TIL content.

The sequence was collected from a human donor with glioblastoma. The input for sequencing was blood, taken before dendritic cell vaccination.

CDR3 sequence reads: CASSLSGGYEQYF. CDR3 DNA sequence: TGTGCCAGCAGCCTTAGCGGGGGCTACGAGCAGTACTTC. This rearrangement joins TRBV7-9 to TRBJ2-7; the match to TRBD2 covers 9 bases. CDR3 length: 13 amino acids. Unmatched junction bases numbered 2, after V lost 5 bases and J lost 3 bases. Germline V gene lookup returns CDR1 SEHNR and CDR2 FQNEAQ (reference sequence).